A selection of T cell receptor beta chains follows, all from one sample in a study of long-term antiretroviral therapy in people with HIV. The assay was immunoSEQ multiplex PCR, and TCRdb's table has in-frame clones only and misses some. Of fewer than 30,000 clones in the sample, 95% are singletons; the top ten hold 7.5% to 9%. The specimen comprised unsorted PBMCs, sampled 5.3 years after starting antiretroviral therapy. These receptors were collected from a young man with HIV. The CDR3 runs from the conserved cysteine through the conserved F or W. D genes are given only for firm matches. A row's size may be missing; if present it is once, few, many or a size class.

J gene,D gene,V gene,CDR3 length,clone size,CDR3 protein,CDR3 DNA
TRBJ2-7,TRBD1,TRBV6-1,14,NA,CASSVGTGTYEQYF,TGTGCCAGCAGTGTCGGGACAGGGACCTACGAGCAGTACTTC
TRBJ1-1,TRBD1,TRBV6-1,13,few,CAGGQGLDTEAFF,TGTGCCGGGGGACAGGGGTTGGATACTGAAGCTTTCTTT
TRBJ1-1,NA,TRBV6-5,14,once,CASSYDRWGTEAFF,TGTGCCAGCAGTTACGACAGGTGGGGCACTGAAGCTTTCTTT
TRBJ2-3,TRBD2,TRBV7-6,17,NA,CASSLGAGGGRADTQYF,TGTGCCAGCAGCTTAGGGGCCGGCGGGGGGCGGGCAGATACGCAGTATTTT
TRBJ1-4,NA,TRBV5-1,13,NA,CASSLEGHEKLFF,TGCGCCAGCAGCTTGGAGGGACATGAAAAACTGTTTTTT
TRBJ2-7,NA,TRBV2,12,NA,CASTDGSYEQYF,TGTGCCAGCACGGACGGATCCTACGAGCAGTACTTC
TRBJ1-5,TRBD1,TRBV30,15,NA,CAWSDRTGGGQPQHF,TGTGCCTGGAGTGACCGAACAGGGGGCGGTCAGCCCCAGCATTTT
TRBJ2-1,NA,TRBV28,14,NA,CASSLSAGGNEQFF,TGTGCCAGCAGTTTAAGCGCTGGCGGGAATGAGCAGTTCTTC
TRBJ1-2,NA,TRBV4-1,16,NA,CASSQDLRPSGYGYTF,TGCGCCAGCAGCCAAGATTTAAGGCCCTCCGGCTATGGCTACACCTTC
TRBJ2-4,TRBD1,TRBV23-1,18,NA,CASSGPGQGILAKNIQYF,TGCGCCAGCAGTGGCCCGGGACAGGGGATTTTAGCCAAAAACATTCAGTACTTC
TRBJ1-5,NA,TRBV19,14,NA,CASTSWTDAQPQHF,TGTGCCAGTACCTCCTGGACAGATGCTCAGCCCCAGCATTTT
TRBJ1-6,NA,TRBV30,15,once,CAWSVGGSYNSPLHF,TGTGCCTGGAGTGTAGGGGGCTCCTATAATTCACCCCTCCACTTT
TRBJ2-1,NA,TRBV4-2,16,NA,CASSQDSQGHYNEQFF,TGTGCCAGCAGCCAAGATTCGCAGGGACATTACAATGAGCAGTTCTTC
TRBJ2-7,NA,TRBV5-6,13,NA,CASSPGPHYEQYF,TGTGCCAGCAGCCCCGGACCTCACTACGAGCAGTACTTC
TRBJ2-3,NA,TRBV29-1,13,NA,CSVEARNTDTQYF,TGCAGCGTTGAGGCACGAAACACAGATACGCAGTATTTT
TRBJ2-5,NA,TRBV6-6,11,NA,CASNHQETQYF,TGTGCCAGCAACCACCAAGAGACCCAGTACTTC
TRBJ1-1,NA,TRBV5-1,13,once,CASGSSLTTEAFF,TGCGCCAGCGGGTCAAGTTTGACCACTGAAGCTTTCTTT
TRBJ1-5,NA,TRBV25-1,16,NA,CASSECTDNSNQPQHF,TGTGCCAGCAGTGAATGCACAGATAATAGCAATCAGCCCCAGCATTTT
TRBJ2-2,NA,TRBV7-9,16,once,CASNPTRGANTGELFF,TGTGCCAGCAACCCTACTCGGGGAGCGAACACCGGGGAGCTGTTTTTT
TRBJ2-2,TRBD1,TRBV4-3,14,NA,CASSQLSGGGELFF,TGCGCCAGCAGCCAACTCTCAGGGGGCGGGGAGCTGTTTTTT
TRBJ2-7,NA,TRBV30,15,NA,CAWSNERTTSYEQYF,TGTGCCTGGAGTAACGAAAGGACTACTTCCTACGAGCAGTACTTC
TRBJ2-7,TRBD1,TRBV5-4,14,NA,CASSRGQNSYEQYF,TGTGCCAGCAGCAGGGGACAGAACTCCTACGAGCAGTACTTC
TRBJ2-1,TRBD2,TRBV27,14,once,CASSRGGPVNEQFF,TGTGCCAGCAGTCGCGGGGGGCCCGTCAATGAGCAGTTCTTC